The entry below describes one TCR beta chain. The data belong to a study of technical replicates of blood from a few donors. Using immunoSEQ multiplex PCR, the repertoire was profiled, and TCRdb retains in-frame clones only, with some absent. The table includes about 73,000 clones, more than 90% detected once. The sequenced material came from PBMCs. This TCR came from a human donor in good health. Some clones in this sample may be carry-over from other donors' samples.

In DNA, the CDR3 is TGTGCCAGCAGCCCCAGGTGGTCCAGAAGGGAGACCCAGTACTTC. It specifies CASSPRWSRRETQYF. The chain has TRBV5-6 and TRBJ2-5; D remains ambiguous. Germline values: CDR1 SGHDT, CDR2 YYEEEE. The CDR3 has 15 residues. The V end was cut by 4 bases, the J end by 5 bases, with 18 bases between.